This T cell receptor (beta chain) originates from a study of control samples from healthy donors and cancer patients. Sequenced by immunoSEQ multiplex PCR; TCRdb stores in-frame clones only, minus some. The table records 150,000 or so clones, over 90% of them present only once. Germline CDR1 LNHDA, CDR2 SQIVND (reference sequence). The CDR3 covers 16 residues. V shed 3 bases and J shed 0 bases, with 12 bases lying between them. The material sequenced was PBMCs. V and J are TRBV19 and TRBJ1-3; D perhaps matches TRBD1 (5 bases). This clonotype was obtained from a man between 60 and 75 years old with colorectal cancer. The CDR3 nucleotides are TGTGCCAGTAGTATTGGGGACCCTGGCTCTGGAAACACCATATATTTT. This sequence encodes CASSIGDPGSGNTIYF.